This T cell receptor (beta chain) was sequenced in a study of T cell changes during pregnancy in multiple sclerosis. Unmatched junction bases numbered 7, after V lost 5 bases and J lost 5 bases. The CDR3 runs to 14 residues. The assay was immunoSEQ multiplex PCR, and TCRdb's table has in-frame clones only and misses some. The data contain about 72,000 clones, 92% of them seen just once; the ten biggest clones take up 1.5% to 2%. The sequences come from peripheral blood, collected in the first trimester of pregnancy. The sequence derives from a female donor in good health, enrolled as a control in a pregnancy study. The rearrangement links TRBV5-3 to TRBJ2-5; 9 nucleotides align to TRBD1. TRBV5-3 counts as an open reading frame of uncertain function. This CDR3 is CARSLDRGNETQYF. CDR3 in DNA: TGTGCCAGAAGTCTGGACAGGGGAAATGAGACCCAGTACTTC.